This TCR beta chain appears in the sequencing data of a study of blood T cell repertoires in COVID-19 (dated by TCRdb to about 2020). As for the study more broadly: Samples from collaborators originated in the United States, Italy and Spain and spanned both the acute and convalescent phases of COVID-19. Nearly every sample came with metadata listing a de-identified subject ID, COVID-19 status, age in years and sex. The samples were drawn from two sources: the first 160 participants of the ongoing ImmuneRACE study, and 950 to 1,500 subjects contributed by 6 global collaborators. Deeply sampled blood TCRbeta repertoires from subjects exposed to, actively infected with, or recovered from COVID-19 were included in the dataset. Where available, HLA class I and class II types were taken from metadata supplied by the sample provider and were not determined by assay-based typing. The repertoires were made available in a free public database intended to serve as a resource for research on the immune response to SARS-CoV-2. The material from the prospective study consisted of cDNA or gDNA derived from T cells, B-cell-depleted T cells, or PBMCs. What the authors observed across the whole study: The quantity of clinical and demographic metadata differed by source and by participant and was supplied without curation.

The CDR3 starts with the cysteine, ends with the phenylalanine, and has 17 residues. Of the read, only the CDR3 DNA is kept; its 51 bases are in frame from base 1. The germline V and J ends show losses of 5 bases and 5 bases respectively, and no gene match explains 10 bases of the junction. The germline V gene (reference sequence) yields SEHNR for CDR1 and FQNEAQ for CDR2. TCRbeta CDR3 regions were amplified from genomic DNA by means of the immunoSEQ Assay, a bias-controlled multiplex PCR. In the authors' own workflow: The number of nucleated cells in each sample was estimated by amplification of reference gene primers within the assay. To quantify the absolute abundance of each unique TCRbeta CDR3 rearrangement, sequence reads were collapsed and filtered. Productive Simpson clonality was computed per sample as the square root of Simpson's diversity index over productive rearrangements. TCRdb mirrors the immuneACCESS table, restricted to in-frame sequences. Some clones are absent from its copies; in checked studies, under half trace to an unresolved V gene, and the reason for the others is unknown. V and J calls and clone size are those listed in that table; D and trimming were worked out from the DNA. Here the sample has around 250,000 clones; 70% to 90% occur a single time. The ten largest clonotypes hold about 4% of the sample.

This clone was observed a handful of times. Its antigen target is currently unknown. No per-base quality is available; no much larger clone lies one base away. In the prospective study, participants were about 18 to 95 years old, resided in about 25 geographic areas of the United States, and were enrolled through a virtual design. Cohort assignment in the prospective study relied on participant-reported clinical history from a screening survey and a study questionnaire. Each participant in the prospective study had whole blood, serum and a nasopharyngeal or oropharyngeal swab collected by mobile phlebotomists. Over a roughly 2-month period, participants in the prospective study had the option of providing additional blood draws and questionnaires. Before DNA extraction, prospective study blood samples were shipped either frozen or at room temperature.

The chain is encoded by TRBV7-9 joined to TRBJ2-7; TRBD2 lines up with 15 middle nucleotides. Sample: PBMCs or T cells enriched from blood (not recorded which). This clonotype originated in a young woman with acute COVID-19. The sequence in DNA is TGTGCCAGCAGCCCCGGGACTAGCGGGAGGTGGGGCGACGAGCAGTACTTC. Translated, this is CASSPGTSGRWGDEQYF.